The TCR beta chain under discussion was sequenced for a study of blood T cell repertoires in COVID-19. Trimming cost V 8 bases and J 7 bases, with 14 bases left between them. The germline V gene encodes CDR1 KGHSH and CDR2 LQKENI. The CDR3 is made up of 13 amino acids. Profiled with immunoSEQ multiplex PCR; TCRdb holds only in-frame clones, not every one. Among about 360,000 clones, about 86% were seen once, and the ten largest hold 2.5% to 3.5%. The rearrangement joins TRBV18 to TRBJ2-2; D may be TRBD2 (7 bases). The sequence came from a man aged 30-40 years with active or convalescent COVID-19. The sample comprised peripheral blood. In DNA, the CDR3 is TGTGCCAGCCGCGGGGGCCAAGGCGGGGAGCTGTTTTTT. It is translated as CASRGGQGGELFF.